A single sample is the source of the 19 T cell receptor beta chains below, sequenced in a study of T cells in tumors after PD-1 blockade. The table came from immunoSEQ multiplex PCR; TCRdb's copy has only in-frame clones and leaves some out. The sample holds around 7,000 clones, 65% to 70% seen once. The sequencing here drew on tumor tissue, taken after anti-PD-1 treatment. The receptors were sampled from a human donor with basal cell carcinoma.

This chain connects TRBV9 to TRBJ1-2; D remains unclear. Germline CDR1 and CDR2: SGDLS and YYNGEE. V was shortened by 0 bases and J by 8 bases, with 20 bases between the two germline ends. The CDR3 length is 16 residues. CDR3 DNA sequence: TGTGCCAGCAGCGTAGACCCCTCGGGCCCGGTGGGAGGCTACACCTTC. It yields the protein CASSVDPSGPVGGYTF.

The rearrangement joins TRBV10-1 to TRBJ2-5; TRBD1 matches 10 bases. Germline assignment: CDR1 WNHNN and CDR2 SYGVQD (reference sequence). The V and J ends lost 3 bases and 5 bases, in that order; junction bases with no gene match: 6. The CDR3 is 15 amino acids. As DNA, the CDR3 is TGCGCCAGCAGTGACGGGGGGACAGGGGATGAGACCCAGTACTTC. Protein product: CASSDGGTGDETQYF.

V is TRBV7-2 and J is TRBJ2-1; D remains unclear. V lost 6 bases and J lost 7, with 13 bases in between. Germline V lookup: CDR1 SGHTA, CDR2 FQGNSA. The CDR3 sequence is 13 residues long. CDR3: CASSLVLENEQFF. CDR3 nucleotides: TGTGCCAGCAGTCTAGTGTTAGAGAATGAGCAGTTCTTC.

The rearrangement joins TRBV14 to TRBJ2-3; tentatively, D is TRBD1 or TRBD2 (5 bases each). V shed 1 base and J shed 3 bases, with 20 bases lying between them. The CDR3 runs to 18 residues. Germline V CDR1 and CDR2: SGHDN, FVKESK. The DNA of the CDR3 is TGTGCCAGCAGCCAAGCCGGGACCTCCCTCGATGGGACAGATACGCAGTATTTT. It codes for CASSQAGTSLDGTDTQYF.

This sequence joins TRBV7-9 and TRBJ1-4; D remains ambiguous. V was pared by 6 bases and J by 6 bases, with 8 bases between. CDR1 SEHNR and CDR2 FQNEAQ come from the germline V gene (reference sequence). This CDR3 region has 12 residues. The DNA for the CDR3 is TGTGCCAGCAGTCCGGATTATGAAAAACTGTTTTTT. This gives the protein CASSPDYEKLFF. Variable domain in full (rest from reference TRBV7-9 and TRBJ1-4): DTGVSQNPRHKITKRGQNVTFRCDPISEHNRLYWYRQTLGQGPEFLTYFQNEAQLEKSRLLSDRFSAERPKGSFSTLEIQRTEQGDSAMYLCASSPDYEKLFFGSGTQLSVL.

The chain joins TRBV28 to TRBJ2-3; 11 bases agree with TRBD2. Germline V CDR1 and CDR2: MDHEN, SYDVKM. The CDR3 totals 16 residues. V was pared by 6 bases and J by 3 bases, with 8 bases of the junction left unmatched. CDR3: CASRLVASGGTDTQYF. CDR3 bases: TGTGCCAGCAGACTTGTGGCTAGCGGGGGGACAGATACGCAGTATTTT.

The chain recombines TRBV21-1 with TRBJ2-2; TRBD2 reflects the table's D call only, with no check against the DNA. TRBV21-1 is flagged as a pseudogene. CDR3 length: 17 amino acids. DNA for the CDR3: TGTGCCAGCAGCGCTCAGGAGGATGCTTGTGTAACCGGGGAGCTGTTTTTT. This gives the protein CASSAQEDACVTGELFF.

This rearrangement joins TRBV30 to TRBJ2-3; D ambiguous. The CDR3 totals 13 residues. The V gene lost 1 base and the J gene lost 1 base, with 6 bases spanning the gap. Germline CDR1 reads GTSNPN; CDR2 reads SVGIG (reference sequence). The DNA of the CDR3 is TGTGCCTGGAGTGGAAGGGGCACAGATACGCAGTATTTT. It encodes CAWSGRGTDTQYF. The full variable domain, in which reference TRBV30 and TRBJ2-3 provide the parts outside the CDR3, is SQTIHQWPATLVQPVGSPLSLECTVEGTSNPNLYWYRQAAGRGLQLLFYSVGIGQISSEVPQNLSASRPQDRQFILSSKKLLLSDSGFYLCAWSGRGTDTQYFGPGTRLTVL.

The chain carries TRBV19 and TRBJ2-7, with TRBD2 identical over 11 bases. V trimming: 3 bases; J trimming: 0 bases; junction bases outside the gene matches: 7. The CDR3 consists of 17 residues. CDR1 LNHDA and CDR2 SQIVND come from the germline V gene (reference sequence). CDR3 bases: TGTGCCAGTAGTATGGGGGGGACTAGCGGAGGCTCCTACGAGCAGTACTTC. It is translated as CASSMGGTSGGSYEQYF.

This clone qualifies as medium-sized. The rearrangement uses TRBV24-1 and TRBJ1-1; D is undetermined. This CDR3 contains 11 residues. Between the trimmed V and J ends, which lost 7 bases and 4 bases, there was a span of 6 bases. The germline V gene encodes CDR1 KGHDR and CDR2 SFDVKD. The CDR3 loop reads CATRQGTEAFF. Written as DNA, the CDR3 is TGTGCCACCAGACAAGGCACTGAAGCTTTCTTT.

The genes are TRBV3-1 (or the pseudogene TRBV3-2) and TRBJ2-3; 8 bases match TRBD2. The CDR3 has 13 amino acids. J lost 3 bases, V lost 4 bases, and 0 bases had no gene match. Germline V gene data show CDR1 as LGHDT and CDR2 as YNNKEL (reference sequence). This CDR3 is CASSLAGTDTQYF. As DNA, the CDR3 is TGTGCCAGCAGCCTAGCGGGGACAGATACGCAGTATTTT.

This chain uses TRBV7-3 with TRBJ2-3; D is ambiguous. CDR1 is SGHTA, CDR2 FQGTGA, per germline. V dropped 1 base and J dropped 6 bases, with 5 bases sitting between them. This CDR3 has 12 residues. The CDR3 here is CASSLNEDTQYF. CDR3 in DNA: TGTGCCAGCAGCTTAAATGAGGATACGCAGTATTTT. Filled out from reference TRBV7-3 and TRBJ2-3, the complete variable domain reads GAGVSQTPSNKVTEKGKYVELRCDPISGHTALYWYRQSLGQGPEFLIYFQGTGAADDSGLPNDRFFAVRPEGSVSTLKIQRTERGDSAVYLCASSLNEDTQYFGPGTRLTVL.

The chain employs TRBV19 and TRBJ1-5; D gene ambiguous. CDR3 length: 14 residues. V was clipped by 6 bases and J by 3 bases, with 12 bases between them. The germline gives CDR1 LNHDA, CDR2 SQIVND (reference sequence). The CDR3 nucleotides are TGTGCCAGTAGCAACCGGGAGCACAATCAGCCCCAGCATTTT. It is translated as CASSNREHNQPQHF.

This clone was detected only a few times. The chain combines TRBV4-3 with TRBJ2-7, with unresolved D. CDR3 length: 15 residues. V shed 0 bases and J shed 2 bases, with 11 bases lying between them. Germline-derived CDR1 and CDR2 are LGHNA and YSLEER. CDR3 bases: TGCGCCAGCAGCCAAGAGCCCACTGGTCCCTACGAGCAGTACTTC. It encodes CASSQEPTGPYEQYF.

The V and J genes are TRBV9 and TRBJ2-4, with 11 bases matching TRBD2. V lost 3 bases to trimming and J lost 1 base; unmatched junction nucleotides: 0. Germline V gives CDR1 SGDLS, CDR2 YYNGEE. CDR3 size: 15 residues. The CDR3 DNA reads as TGTGCCAGCAGCGCTAGCGGGGGGGCCAAAAACATTCAGTACTTC. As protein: CASSASGGAKNIQYF.

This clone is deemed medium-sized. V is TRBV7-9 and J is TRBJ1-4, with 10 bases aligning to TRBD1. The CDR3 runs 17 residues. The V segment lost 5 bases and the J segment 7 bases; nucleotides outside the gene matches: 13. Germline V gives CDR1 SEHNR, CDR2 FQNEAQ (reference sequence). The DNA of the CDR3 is TGTGCCAGCAGCGGCCGGGACAGGGGTAGTGTTGGTGAAAAACTGTTTTTT. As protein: CASSGRDRGSVGEKLFF.

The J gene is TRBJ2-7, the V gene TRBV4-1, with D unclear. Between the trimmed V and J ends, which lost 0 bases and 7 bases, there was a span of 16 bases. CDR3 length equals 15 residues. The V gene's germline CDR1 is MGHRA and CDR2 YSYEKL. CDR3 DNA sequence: TGCGCCAGCAGCCAAGATAGTAGGAACGCCCGGGAGCAGTACTTC. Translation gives CASSQDSRNAREQYF.

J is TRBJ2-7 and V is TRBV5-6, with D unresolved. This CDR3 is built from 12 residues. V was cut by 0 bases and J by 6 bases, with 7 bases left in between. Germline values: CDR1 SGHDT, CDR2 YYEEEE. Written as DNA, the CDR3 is TGTGCCAGCAGCTTGGACAGCAGCGAGCAGTACTTC. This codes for CASSLDSSEQYF. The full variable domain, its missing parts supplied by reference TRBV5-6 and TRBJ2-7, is DAGVTQSPTHLIKTRGQQVTLRCSPKSGHDTVSWYQQALGQGPQFIFQYYEEEERQRGNFPDRFSGHQFPNYSSELNVNALLLGDSALYLCASSLDSSEQYFGPGTRLTVT.

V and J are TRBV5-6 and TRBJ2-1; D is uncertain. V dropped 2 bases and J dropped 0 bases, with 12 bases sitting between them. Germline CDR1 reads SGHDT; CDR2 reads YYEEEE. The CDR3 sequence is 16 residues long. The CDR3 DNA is TGTGCCAGCAGCTTTCAGGCAGGCCCCTCCTACAATGAGCAGTTCTTC. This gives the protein CASSFQAGPSYNEQFF.